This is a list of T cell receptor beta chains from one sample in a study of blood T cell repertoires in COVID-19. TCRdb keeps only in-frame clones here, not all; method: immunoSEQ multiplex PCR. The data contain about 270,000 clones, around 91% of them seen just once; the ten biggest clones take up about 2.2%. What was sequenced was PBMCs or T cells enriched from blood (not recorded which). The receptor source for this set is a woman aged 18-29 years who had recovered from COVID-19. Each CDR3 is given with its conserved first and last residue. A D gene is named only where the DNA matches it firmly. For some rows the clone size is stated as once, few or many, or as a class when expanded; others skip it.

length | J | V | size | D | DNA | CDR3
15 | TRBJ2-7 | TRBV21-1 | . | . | TGTGCCAGCAGCAAACGGGGGGGCGTTCGCGACGAGCAGTACTTC | CASSKRGGVRDEQYF
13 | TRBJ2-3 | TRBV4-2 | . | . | TGTGCCAGCAGCCAACCACTAGAAAATACGCAGTATTTT | CASSQPLENTQYF
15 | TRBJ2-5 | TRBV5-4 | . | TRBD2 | TGTGCCAGCAGCTTAATAACGGGGGGTATAAAGACCCAGTACTTC | CASSLITGGIKTQYF
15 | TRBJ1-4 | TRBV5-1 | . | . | TGCGCCAGCAGCTTGGGGGGCGCCGCCAATGAAAAACTGTTTTTT | CASSLGGAANEKLFF
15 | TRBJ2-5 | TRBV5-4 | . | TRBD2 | TGTGCCAGCAGTCGTTCCGGGGGGGCGGGAGAGACCCAGTACTTC | CASSRSGGAGETQYF
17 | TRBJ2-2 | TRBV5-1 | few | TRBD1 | TGCGCCAGCAGACACACAGGGGGCGCCGATCGAGTCGGGGAGCTGTTTTTT | CASRHTGGADRVGELFF
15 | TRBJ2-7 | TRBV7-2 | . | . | TGTGCCAGCAGCTTAAGGGGGGGCTATTATGGCGAGCAGTACTTC | CASSLRGGYYGEQYF
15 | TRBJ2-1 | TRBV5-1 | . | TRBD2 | TGCGCCAGCAGCTTCGGACTAGCTATTACCAATGAGCAGTTCTTC | CASSFGLAITNEQFF
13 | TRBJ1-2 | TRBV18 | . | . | TGTGCCAGCTCACCGGGACAAGACTATGGCTACACCTTC | CASSPGQDYGYTF
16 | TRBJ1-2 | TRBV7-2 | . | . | TGTGCCAGCAGCCTAACGGGGGGCGGCTCTTTCTATGGCTACACCTTC | CASSLTGGGSFYGYTF
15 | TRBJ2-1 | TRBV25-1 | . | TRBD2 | TGTGCCAGCAGTGGGGGACTAGCGGGGGTCGGTGAGCAGTTCTTC | CASSGGLAGVGEQFF
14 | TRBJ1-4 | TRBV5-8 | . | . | TGTGCCAGCAGCTTGGGTAGCCTTAATGAAAAACTGTTTTTT | CASSLGSLNEKLFF
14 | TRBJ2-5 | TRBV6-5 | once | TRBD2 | TGTGCCAGCAGAGGGGACGGGGGGGAAGAGACCCAGTACTTC | CASRGDGGEETQYF
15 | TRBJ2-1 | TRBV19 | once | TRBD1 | TGTGCCAGTAGTGACCGGGACAGGGGATACAATGAGCAGTTCTTC | CASSDRDRGYNEQFF
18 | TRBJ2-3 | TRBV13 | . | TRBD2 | TGTGCCAGCAGCTTCCAACTAGAACAAGCGGGGGCCCGCCATACGCAGTATTTT | CASSFQLEQAGARHTQYF
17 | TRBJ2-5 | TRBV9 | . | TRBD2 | TGTGCCAGCAGCGTAGGCAGTAGCGGGGGGGCCGGGGAGACCCAGTACTTC | CASSVGSSGGAGETQYF
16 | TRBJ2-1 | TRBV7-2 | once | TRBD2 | TGTGCCAGCAGCTTAGGCGCGGGGGGGCGACGCAATGAGCAGTTCTTC | CASSLGAGGRRNEQFF
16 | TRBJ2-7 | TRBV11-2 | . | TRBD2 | TGTGCCAGCAGCTCAATTAGCGGGATTAGCTCCTACGAGCAGTACTTC | CASSSISGISSYEQYF
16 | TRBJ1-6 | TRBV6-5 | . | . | TGTGCCAGCAGTTACTCCCGGACAGCCATCAATTCACCCCTCCACTTT | CASSYSRTAINSPLHF
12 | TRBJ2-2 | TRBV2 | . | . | TGTGCCAGCAGTGGGCTAGGTGGGGAGCTGTTTTTT | CASSGLGGELFF
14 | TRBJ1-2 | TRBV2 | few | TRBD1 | TGTGCCAGCAGGGCAGGGGGCGCAAGCTATGGCTACACCTTC | CASRAGGASYGYTF
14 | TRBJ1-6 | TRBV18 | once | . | TGTGCCAGCTCACGTGACACGGGGAATTCACCCCTCCACTTT | CASSRDTGNSPLHF
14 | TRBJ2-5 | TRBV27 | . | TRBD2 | TGTGCCAGCAGTCGCGGGGGGGCTGGAGAGACCCAGTACTTC | CASSRGGAGETQYF
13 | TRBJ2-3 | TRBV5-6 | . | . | TGTGCCAGCAGCTTGGAAGCGACAGATACGCAGTATTTT | CASSLEATDTQYF
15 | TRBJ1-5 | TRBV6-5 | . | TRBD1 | TGTGCCAGCAGTAGCAGGGGGCAGAGCAATCAGCCCCAGCATTTT | CASSSRGQSNQPQHF
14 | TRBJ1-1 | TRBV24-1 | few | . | TGTGCCACCAGTAGCGACAGGCTGAACACTGAAGCTTTCTTT | CATSSDRLNTEAFF
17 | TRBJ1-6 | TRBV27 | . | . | TGTGCCAGCAGTTTATGGGCAGGGCTCTCCTATAATTCACCCCTCCACTTT | CASSLWAGLSYNSPLHF
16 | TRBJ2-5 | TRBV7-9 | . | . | TGTGCCAGCAGCTTATTTAAGGGGTCCTACGGGGAGACCCAGTACTTC | CASSLFKGSYGETQYF
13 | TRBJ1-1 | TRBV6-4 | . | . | TGTGCCAGCAGACCTCAGGGGAACACTGAAGCTTTCTTT | CASRPQGNTEAFF
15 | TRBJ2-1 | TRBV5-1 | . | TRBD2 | TGCGCCAGCAGCCGGACTAGCGGGGGGGCCAATGAGCAGTTCTTC | CASSRTSGGANEQFF
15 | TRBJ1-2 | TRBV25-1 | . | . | TGTGCCAGCAGTGGGGGAGGAAGGAAGGGCTATGGCTACACCTTC | CASSGGGRKGYGYTF
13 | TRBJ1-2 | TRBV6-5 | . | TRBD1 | TGTGCCAGCAGAGAGGGACAGCGGTATGGCTACACCTTC | CASREGQRYGYTF
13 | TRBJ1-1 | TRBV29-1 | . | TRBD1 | TGCAGCGGAACAGGGGGAAGGAACACTGAAGCTTTCTTT | CSGTGGRNTEAFF
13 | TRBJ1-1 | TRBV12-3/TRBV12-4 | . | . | TGTGCCAGCAGTTTAGCCGGGTACACTGAAGCTTTCTTT | CASSLAGYTEAFF
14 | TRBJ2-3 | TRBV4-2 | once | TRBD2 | TGTGCCAGCAGCCTTGGGACTAGCCGAGATACGCAGTATTTT | CASSLGTSRDTQYF
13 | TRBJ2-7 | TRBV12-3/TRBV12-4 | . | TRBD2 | TGTGCCAGCGCGGGAGAGGGCTCCTACGAGCAGTACTTC | CASAGEGSYEQYF
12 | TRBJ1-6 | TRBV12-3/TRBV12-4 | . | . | TGTGCCAGCAGTTCCAGGGGATCACCCCTCCACTTT | CASSSRGSPLHF
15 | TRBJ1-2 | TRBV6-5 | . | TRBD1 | TGTGCCAGCAGTATGACCAGGACAGGGCGGTATGGCTACACCTTC | CASSMTRTGRYGYTF
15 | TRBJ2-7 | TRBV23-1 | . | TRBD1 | TGCGCCAGCAGTCCTTGGACAGGGCGAAGATACGAGCAGTACTTC | CASSPWTGRRYEQYF
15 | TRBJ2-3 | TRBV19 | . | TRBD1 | TGTGCCAGTAGTATGGGACAGGGGAGCACAGATACGCAGTATTTT | CASSMGQGSTDTQYF
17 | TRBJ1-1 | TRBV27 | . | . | TGTGCCAGCAGTTTCAACCGCAGGGAAGTCATGAACACTGAAGCTTTCTTT | CASSFNRREVMNTEAFF
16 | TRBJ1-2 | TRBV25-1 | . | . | TGTGCCAGCAGTGAATGGGGGGACCCATCCCTAAGTGGCTACACCTTC | CASSEWGDPSLSGYTF
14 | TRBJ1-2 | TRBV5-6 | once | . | TGTGCCAGCAGCTCAGTCGGGGGGGACTATGGCTACACCTTC | CASSSVGGDYGYTF
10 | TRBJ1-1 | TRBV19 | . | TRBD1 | TGTGCCAGTAGGGGGACAGCGGCTTTCTTT | CASRGTAAFF
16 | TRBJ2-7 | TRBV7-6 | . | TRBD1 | TGTGCCAGCAGCTTAGGGCCGGGACAGAGCTCCTACGAGCAGTACTTC | CASSLGPGQSSYEQYF